This T cell receptor beta chain was sequenced in a study of T-cell memory formation after mild COVID-19. Turning to the study itself: Clusters of TCRs were largely donor specific.

A few counts support this clonotype. Its antigen is not identified. With constant-segment primers, 5'RACE yielded cDNA libraries of TCR alpha and TCR beta that carried sample barcodes and UMIs. Via MiXCR, TCRdb re-called the 5' RACE reads, giving one row per CDR3 protein. This table holds over 400,000 distinct CDR3 sequences, less than 25% found once. Study-level results: Clonal second-wave expansions that peaked on day 37 had unconfirmed SARS-CoV-2 specificity. Contracting CD4+ clones sat mainly in CM and EM; CD8+ in EMRA.

The V gene end was trimmed by 5 bases and the J gene end by 7 bases; junction bases not matched to a gene: 11. Germline lookup yields CDR1 MRHNA and CDR2 SNTAGT. CDR3 length: 17 amino acids. The chain is built from TRBV6-4 and TRBJ2-1; 13 bases align to TRBD2. The clonotype originates from an adult woman who had mild COVID-19 (a few samples of this study predate the infection). Cell type and time point are not known. The sample consisted of PBMCs or a T cell subset sorted from them (not recorded which). The CDR3 region is CASSPLPGLAGTNEQFF. In DNA form, the CDR3 reads TGTGCCAGCAGTCCACTCCCGGGACTAGCGGGAACGAATGAGCAGTTCTTC.